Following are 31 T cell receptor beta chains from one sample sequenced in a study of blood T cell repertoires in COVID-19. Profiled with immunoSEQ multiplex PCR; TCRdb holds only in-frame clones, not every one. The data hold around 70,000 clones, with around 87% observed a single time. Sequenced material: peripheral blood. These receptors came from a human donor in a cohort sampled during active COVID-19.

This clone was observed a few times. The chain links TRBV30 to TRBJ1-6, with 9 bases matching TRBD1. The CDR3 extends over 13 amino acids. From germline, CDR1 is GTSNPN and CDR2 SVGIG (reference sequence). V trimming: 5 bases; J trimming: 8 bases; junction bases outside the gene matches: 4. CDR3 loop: CAWAGQGDSPLHF. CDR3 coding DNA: TGTGCCTGGGCGGGACAGGGAGATTCACCCCTCCACTTT.

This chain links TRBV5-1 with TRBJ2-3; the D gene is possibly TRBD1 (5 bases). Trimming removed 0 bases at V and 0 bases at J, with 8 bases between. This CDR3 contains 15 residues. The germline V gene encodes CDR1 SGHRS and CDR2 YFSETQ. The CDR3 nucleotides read TGCGCCAGCAGCTTGGCGACAGAAAGCACAGATACGCAGTATTTT. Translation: CASSLATESTDTQYF.

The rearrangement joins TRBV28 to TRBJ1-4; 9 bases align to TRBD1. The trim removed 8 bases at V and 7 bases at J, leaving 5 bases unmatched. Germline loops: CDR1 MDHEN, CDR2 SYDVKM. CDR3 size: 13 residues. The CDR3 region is CASETGGGEKLFF. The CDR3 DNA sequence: TGTGCCAGCGAGACAGGGGGGGGTGAAAAACTGTTTTTT.

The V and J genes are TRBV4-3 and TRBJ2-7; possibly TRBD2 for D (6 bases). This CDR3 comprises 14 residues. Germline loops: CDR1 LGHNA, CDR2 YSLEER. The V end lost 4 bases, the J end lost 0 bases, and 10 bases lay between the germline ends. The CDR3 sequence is CASSPTSISYEQYF. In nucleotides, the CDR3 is TGCGCCAGCAGCCCTACTAGCATCTCCTACGAGCAGTACTTC.

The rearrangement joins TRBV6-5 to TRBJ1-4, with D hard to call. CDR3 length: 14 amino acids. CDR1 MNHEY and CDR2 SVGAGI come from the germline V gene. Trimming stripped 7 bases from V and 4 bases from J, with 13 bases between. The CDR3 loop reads CASTTRSLNEKLFF. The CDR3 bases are TGTGCCAGCACCACGCGGTCCCTTAATGAAAAACTGTTTTTT.

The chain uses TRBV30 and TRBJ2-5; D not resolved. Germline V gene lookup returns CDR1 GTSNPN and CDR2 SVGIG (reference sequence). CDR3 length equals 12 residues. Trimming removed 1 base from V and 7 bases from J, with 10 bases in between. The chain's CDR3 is CAWSEGPGTQYF. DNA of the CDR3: TGTGCCTGGAGTGAAGGTCCAGGGACCCAGTACTTC. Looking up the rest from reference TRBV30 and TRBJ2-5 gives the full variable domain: SQTIHQWPATLVQPVGSPLSLECTVEGTSNPNLYWYRQAAGRGLQLLFYSVGIGQISSEVPQNLSASRPQDRQFILSSKKLLLSDSGFYLCAWSEGPGTQYFGPGTRLLVL.

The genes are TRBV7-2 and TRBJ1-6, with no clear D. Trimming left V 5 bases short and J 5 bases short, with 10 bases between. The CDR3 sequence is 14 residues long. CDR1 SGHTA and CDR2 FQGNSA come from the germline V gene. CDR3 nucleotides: TGTGCCAGCAGCCCTCGGCGGGATAATTCACCCCTCCACTTT. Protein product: CASSPRRDNSPLHF.

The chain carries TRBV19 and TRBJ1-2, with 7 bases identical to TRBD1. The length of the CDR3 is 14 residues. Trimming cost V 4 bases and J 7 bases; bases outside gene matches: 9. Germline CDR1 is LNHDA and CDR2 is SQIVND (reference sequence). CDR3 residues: CASSTGGELSGYTF. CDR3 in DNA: TGTGCCAGTAGTACAGGGGGAGAACTATCTGGCTACACCTTC.

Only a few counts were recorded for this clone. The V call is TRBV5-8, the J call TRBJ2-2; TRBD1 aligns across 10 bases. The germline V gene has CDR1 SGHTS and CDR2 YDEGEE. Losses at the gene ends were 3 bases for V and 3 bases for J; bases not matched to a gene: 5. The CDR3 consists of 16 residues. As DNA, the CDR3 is TGTGCCAGCAGCTCGGGACAGGGGTTTCACACCGGGGAGCTGTTTTTT. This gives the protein CASSSGQGFHTGELFF.

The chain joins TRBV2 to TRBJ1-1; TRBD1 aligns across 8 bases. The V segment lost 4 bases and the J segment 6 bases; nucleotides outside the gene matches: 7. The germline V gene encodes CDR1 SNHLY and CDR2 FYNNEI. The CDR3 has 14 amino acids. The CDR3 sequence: CASSAQGAIPEAFF. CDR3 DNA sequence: TGTGCCAGCAGTGCGCAGGGGGCGATCCCTGAAGCTTTCTTT. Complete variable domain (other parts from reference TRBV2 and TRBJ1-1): EPEVTQTPSHQVTQMGQEVILRCVPISNHLYFYWYRQILGQKVEFLVSFYNNEISEKSEIFDDQFSVERPDGSNFTLKIRSTKLEDSAMYFCASSAQGAIPEAFFGQGTRLTVV.

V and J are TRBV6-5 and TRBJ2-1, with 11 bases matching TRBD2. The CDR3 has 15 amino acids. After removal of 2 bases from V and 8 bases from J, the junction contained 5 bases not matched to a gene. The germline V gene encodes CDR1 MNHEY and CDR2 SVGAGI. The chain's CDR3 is CASSYSLAGGDEQFF. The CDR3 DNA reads TGTGCCAGCAGTTACAGTCTAGCGGGGGGAGATGAGCAGTTCTTC.

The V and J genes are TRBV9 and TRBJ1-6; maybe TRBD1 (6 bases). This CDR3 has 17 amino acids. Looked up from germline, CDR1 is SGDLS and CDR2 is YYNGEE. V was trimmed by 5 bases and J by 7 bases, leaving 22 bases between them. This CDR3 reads CASSRTGGQPGNSPLHF. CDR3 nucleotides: TGTGCCAGCAGTCGTACGGGGGGGCAGCCAGGGAATTCACCCCTCCACTTT. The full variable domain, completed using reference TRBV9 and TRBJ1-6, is DSGVTQTPKHLITATGQRVTLRCSPRSGDLSVYWYQQSLDQGLQFLIQYYNGEERAKGNILERFSAQQFPDLHSELNLSSLELGDSALYFCASSRTGGQPGNSPLHFGNGTRLTVT.

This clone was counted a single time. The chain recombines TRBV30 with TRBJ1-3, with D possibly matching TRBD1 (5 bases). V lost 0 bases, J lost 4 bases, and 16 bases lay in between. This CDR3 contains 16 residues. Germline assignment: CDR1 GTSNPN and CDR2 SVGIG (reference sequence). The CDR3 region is CAWSVGVVGPGNTIYF. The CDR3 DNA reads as TGTGCCTGGAGTGTAGGGGTTGTGGGCCCGGGAAACACCATATATTTT.

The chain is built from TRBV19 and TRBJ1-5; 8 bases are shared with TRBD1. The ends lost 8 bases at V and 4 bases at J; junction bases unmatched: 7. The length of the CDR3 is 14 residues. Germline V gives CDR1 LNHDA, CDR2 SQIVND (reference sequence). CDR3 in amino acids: CASAGTGFNQPQHF. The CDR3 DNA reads TGTGCCAGTGCCGGGACAGGATTTAATCAGCCCCAGCATTTT.

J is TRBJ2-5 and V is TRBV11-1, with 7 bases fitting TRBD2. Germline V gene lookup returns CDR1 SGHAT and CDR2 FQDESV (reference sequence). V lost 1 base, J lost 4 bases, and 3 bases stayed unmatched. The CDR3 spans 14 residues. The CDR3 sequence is CASSLDGTTETQYF. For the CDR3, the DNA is TGTGCCAGCAGCTTAGACGGGACTACAGAGACCCAGTACTTC. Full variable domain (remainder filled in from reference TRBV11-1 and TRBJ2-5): EAEVAQSPRYKITEKSQAVAFWCDPISGHATLYWYRQILGQGPELLVQFQDESVVDDSQLPKDRFSAERLKGVDSTLKIQPAELGDSAMYLCASSLDGTTETQYFGPGTRLLVL.

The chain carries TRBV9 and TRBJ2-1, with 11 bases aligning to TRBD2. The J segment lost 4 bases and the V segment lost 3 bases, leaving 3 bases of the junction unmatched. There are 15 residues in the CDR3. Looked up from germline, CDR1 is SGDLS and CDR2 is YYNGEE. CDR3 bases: TGTGCCAGCAGCGCCACTAGCGGGGGATACAATGAGCAGTTCTTC. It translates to CASSATSGGYNEQFF. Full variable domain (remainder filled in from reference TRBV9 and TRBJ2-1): DSGVTQTPKHLITATGQRVTLRCSPRSGDLSVYWYQQSLDQGLQFLIQYYNGEERAKGNILERFSAQQFPDLHSELNLSSLELGDSALYFCASSATSGGYNEQFFGPGTRLTVL.

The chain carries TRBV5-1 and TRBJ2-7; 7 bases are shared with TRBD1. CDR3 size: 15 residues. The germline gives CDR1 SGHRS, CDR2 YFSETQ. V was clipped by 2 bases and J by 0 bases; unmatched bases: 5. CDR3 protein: CASSFEGAGSYEQYF. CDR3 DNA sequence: TGCGCCAGCAGCTTTGAGGGGGCAGGCTCCTACGAGCAGTACTTC.

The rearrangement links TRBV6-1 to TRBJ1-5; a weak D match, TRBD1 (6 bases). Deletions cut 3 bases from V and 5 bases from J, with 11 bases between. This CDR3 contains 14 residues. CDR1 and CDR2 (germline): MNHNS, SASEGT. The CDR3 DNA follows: TGTGCCAGCAGTGAGCAGGGGTTTGATCAGCCCCAGCATTTT. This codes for CASSEQGFDQPQHF.

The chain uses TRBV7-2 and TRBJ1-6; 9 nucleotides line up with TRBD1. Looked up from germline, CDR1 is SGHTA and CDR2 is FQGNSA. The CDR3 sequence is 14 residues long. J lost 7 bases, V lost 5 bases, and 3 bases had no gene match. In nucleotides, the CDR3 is TGTGCCAGCAGCCGGGACAGGGCGAATTCACCCCTCCACTTT. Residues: CASSRDRANSPLHF.

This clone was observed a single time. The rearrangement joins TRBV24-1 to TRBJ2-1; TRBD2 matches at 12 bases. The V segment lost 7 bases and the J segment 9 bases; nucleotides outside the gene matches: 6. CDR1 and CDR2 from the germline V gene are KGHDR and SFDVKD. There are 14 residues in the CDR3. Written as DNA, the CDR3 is TGTGCCACCAGATCTAGCGGGGGGGCAGGTGAGCAGTTCTTC. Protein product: CATRSSGGAGEQFF.

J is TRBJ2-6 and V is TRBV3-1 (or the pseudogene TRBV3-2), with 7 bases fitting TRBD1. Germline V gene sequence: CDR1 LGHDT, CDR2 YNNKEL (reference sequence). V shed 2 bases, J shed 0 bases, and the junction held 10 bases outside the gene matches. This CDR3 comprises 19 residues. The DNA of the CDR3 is TGTGCCAGCAGCCAACGATTTCGGGGACAGAACTCTGGGGCCAACGTCCTGACTTTC. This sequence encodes CASSQRFRGQNSGANVLTF.

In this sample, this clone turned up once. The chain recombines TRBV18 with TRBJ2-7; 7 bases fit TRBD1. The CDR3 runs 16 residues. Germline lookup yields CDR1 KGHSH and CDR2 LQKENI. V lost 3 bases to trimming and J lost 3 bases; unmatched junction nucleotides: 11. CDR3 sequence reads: CASSPIPGQTLYEQYF. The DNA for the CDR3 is TGTGCCAGCTCACCCATTCCGGGACAGACCCTCTACGAGCAGTACTTC.

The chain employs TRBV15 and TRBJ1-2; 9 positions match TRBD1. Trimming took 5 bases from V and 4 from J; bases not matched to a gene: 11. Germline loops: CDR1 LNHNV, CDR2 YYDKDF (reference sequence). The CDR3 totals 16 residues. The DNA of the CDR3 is TGTGCCACCAGCGAATCTCCGGGACAGGGATCCTATGGCTACACCTTC. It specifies CATSESPGQGSYGYTF. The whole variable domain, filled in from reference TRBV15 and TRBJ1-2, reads DAMVIQNPRYQVTQFGKPVTLSCSQTLNHNVMYWYQQKSSQAPKLLFHYYDKDFNNEADTPDNFQSRRPNTSFCFLDIRSPGLGDTAMYLCATSESPGQGSYGYTFGSGTRLTVV.

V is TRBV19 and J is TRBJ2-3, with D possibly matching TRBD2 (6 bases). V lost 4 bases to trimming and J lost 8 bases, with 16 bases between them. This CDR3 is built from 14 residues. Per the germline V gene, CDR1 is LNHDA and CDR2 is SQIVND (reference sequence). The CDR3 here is CASSKGIGRATQYF. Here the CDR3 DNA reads TGTGCCAGTAGTAAGGGGATCGGGAGAGCTACGCAGTATTTT. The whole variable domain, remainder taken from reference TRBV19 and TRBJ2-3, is DGGITQSPKYLFRKEGQNVTLSCEQNLNHDAMYWYRQDPGQGLRLIYYSQIVNDFQKGDIAEGYSVSREKKESFPLTVTSAQKNPTAFYLCASSKGIGRATQYFGPGTRLTVL.

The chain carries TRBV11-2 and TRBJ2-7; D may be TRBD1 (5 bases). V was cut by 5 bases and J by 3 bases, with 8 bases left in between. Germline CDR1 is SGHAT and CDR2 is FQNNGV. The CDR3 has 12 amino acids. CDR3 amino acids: CASSAQGYEQYF. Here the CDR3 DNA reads TGTGCCAGCAGCGCGCAGGGCTACGAGCAGTACTTC. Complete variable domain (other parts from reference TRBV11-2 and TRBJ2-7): EAGVAQSPRYKIIEKRQSVAFWCNPISGHATLYWYQQILGQGPKLLIQFQNNGVVDDSQLPKDRFSAERLKGVDSTLKIQPAKLEDSAVYLCASSAQGYEQYFGPGTRLTVT.

CDR3 nucleotides: TGTGCCAGCAGCCAAATAGGGGGCGTGGGAAACAATCAGCCCCAGCATTTT. Translated: CASSQIGGVGNNQPQHF. The chain couples TRBV3-1 (or the pseudogene TRBV3-2) to TRBJ1-5; TRBD1 aligns across 7 bases. The CDR3 spans 17 residues. Unmatched junction bases numbered 10, after V lost 2 bases and J lost 3 bases. Germline V CDR1 and CDR2: LGHDT, YNNKEL (reference sequence).

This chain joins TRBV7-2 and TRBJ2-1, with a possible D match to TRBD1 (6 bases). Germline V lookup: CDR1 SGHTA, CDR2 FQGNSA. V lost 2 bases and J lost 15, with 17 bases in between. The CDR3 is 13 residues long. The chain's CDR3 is CASSLIGGMYRFF. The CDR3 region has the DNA TGTGCCAGCAGCTTAATAGGGGGAATGTATCGGTTCTTC.

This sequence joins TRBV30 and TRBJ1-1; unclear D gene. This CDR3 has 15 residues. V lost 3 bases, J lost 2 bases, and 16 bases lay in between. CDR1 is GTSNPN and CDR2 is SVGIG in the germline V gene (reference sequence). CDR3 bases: TGTGCCTGGAGGCGAACGAACCAAGTTAACACTGAAGCTTTCTTT. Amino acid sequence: CAWRRTNQVNTEAFF.

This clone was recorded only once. The CDR3 region has the DNA TGTGCCAGCAGCTTCGGACAGGGAGGAAAACTGTTTTTT. This codes for CASSFGQGGKLFF. The V call is TRBV7-3, the J call TRBJ1-4; 8 nucleotides agree with TRBD1. This CDR3 has 13 residues. Trimming at V came to 3 bases and at J to 10 bases, leaving 4 bases not matched to a gene. Germline V gives CDR1 SGHTA, CDR2 FQGTGA.

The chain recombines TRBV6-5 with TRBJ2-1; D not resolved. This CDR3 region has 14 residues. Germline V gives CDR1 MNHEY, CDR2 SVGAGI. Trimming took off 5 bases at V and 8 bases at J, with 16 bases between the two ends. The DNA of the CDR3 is TGTGCCAGCAGTCAGACCCTGATCCAGGATGAGCAGTTCTTC. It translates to CASSQTLIQDEQFF.

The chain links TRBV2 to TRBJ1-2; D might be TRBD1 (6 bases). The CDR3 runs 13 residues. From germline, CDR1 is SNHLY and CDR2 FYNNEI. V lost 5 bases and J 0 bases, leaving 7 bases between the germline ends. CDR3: CASSRQANYGYTF. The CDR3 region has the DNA TGTGCCAGCAGTAGACAGGCTAACTATGGCTACACCTTC.